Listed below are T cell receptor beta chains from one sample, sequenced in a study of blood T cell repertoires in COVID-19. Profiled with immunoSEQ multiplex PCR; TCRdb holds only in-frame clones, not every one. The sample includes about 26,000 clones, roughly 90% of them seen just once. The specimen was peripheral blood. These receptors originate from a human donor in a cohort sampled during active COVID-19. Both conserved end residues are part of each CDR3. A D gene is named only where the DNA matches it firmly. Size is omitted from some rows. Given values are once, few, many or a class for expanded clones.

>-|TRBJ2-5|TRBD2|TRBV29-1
TGCAGCGTTGTTTTAAAACTAGCGCCTGGGACCCAGTACTTC
CSVVLKLAPGTQYF
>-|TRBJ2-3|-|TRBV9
TGTGCCAGCAGCGTAGCAAGTCTAGGCACAGATACGCAGTATTTT
CASSVASLGTDTQYF
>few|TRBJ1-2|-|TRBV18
TGTGCCAGCTCACCAGGGGAGGGCTACACCTTC
CASSPGEGYTF
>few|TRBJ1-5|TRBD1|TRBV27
TGTGCCAGCAGTTACCCAGGGACAGAAACAAATCAGCCCCAGCATTTT
CASSYPGTETNQPQHF
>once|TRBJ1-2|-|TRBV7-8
TGTGCCAGCAGCCCACAGGGTCATGGCTACACCTTC
CASSPQGHGYTF
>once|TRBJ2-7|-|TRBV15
TGTGCCACCAGCAGAGTGGCAGGGAAAGGCGAGCAGTACTTC
CATSRVAGKGEQYF
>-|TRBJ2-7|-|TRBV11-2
TGTGCCAGCAGCGTTCACTACGAGCAGTACTTC
CASSVHYEQYF
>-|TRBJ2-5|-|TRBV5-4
TGTGCCAGCAGCTTGGTAGGGGCCCTCCAAGAGACCCAGTACTTC
CASSLVGALQETQYF
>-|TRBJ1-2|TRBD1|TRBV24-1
TGTGCCACCAGTGACCCGGGACAGGGAGGTGGCTACACCTTC
CATSDPGQGGGYTF
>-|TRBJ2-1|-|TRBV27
TGTGCCAGCAGGACTATGGACTTCTACAATGAGCAGTTCTTC
CASRTMDFYNEQFF
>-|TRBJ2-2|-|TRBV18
TGTGCCAGCTCACCTGGGCAGTCGAACACCGGGGAGCTGTTTTTT
CASSPGQSNTGELFF
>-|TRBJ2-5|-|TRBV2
TGTGCCAGCAGTCAGCAAGAGACCCAGTACTTC
CASSQQETQYF
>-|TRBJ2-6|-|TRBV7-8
TGTGCCAGCAGCATCGGACAGCCTAGCTCTGGGGCCAACGTCCTGACTTTC
CASSIGQPSSGANVLTF